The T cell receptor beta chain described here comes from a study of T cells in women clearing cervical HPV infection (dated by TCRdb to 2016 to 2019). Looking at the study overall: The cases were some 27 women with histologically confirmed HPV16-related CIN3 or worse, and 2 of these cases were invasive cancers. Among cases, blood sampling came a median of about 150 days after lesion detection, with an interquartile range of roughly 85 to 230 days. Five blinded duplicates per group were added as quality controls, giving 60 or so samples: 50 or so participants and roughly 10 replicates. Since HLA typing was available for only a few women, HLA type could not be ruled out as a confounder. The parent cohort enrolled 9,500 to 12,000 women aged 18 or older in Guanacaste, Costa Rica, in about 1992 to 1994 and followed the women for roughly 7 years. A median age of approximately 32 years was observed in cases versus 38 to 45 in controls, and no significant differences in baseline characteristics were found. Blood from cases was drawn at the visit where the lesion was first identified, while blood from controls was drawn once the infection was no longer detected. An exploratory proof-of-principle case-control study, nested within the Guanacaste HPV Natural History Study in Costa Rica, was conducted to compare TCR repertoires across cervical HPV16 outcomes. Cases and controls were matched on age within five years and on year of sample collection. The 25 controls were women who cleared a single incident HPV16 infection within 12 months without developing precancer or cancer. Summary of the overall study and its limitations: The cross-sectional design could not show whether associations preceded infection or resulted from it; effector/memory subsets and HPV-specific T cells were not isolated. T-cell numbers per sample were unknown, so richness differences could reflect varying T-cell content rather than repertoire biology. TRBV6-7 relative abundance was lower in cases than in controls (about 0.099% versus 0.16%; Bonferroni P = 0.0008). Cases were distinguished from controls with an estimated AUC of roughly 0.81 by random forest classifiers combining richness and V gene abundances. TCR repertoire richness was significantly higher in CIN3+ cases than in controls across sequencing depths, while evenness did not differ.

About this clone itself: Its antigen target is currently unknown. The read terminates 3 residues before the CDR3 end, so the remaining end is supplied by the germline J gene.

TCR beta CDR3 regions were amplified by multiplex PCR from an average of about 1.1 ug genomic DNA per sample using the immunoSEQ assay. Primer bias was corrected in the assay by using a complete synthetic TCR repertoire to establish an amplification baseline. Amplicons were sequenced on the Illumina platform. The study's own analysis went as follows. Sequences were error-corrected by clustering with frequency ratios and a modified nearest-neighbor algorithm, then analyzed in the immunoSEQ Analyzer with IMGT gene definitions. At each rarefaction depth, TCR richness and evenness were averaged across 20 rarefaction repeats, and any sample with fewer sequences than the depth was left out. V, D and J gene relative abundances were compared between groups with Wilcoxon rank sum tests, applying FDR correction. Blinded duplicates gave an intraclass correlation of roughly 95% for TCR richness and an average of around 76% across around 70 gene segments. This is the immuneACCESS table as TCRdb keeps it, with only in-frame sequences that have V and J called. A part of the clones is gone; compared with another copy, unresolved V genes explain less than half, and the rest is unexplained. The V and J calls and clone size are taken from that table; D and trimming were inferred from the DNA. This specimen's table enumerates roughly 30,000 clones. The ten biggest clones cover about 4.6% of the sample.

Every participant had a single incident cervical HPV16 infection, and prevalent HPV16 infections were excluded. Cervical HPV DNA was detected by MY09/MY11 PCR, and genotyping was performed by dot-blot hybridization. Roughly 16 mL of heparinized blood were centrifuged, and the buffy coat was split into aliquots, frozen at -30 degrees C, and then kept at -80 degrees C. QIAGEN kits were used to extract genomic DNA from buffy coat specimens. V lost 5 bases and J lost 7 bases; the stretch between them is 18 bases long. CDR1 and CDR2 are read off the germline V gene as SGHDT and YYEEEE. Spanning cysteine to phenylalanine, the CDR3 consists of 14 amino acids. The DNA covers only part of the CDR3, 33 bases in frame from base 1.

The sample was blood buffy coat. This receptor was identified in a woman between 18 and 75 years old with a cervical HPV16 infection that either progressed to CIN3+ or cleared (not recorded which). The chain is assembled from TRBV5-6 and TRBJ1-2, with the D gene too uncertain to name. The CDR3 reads CASRLDAAASGYTF. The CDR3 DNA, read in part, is TGTGCCAGCAGACTGGACGCAGCGGCGTCTGGC.